Presented here are 29 T cell receptor beta chains from one specimen sequenced in a study of Graves' ophthalmopathy and Graves' hyperthyroidism. RNA transcripts yielded amplified TCR beta CDR3 regions. First-round RT-PCR relied on HTBI primers, and a second-round multiplex PCR came next. TCRdb recomputed calls from the multiplex PCR reads with MiXCR, one row per CDR3 protein. Here the sample spans 500,000 to 800,000 distinct CDR3 sequences, roughly 39% being singletons. Sequencing was carried out using peripheral blood. The receptor set was obtained from an adult man with Graves' ophthalmopathy.

In the case of this clonotype: One end of the junction fails to match germline, which may point to a read error. The chain combines TRBV10-3 with TRBJ2-7; perhaps TRBD1 as D (6 bases). Germline lookup yields CDR1 ENHRY and CDR2 SYGVKD. The CDR3 extends over 14 amino acids. CDR3 nucleotide sequence: TGTGCCAGCAGTCCCGGGACATTCTCCTACGAGCAGTACTTC. Translation: CASSPGTFSYEQYF.

This clonotype has only a few counts. This rearrangement joins TRBV6-6 to TRBJ2-7, with 10 bases that match TRBD1. The CDR3 has 14 residues. Germline V gives CDR1 MNHNY, CDR2 SVGAGI (reference sequence). With 9 bases clipped from V and 6 bases from J, the junction kept 11 bases outside the gene matches. DNA of the CDR3: TGTGCCAGTTGTTTCCGGGACAGGGGTGGCGAGCAGTACTTC. This gives the protein CASCFRDRGGEQYF.

This clonotype was observed a handful of times. The J gene is TRBJ1-4, the V gene TRBV5-4, with TRBD1 as a possible D gene (5 bases). The CDR3 has 14 amino acids. The germline V gene has CDR1 SGHNT and CDR2 YYREEE (reference sequence). V lost 0 bases, J lost 9 bases, and 12 bases lay in between. The CDR3 is CASSLVGEEKKLFF. In nucleotides, the CDR3 is TGTGCCAGCAGCTTGGTGGGGGAGGAGAAAAAACTGTTTTTT.

The chain uses TRBV5-6 and TRBJ2-7, with 9 bases that match TRBD1. The trim removed 4 bases at V and 0 bases at J, leaving 8 bases unmatched. Germline V gene sequence: CDR1 SGHDT, CDR2 YYEEEE. The CDR3 sequence is 16 residues long. The CDR3 coding sequence is TGTGCCAGCAGCCCATGGGGACAGGGAAGCTCCTACGAGCAGTACTTC. Translated: CASSPWGQGSSYEQYF.

In its sample, this clonotype was seen many times. V and J are TRBV9 and TRBJ1-4; 7 bases are a match to TRBD1. The CDR3 has 15 amino acids. The germline V gene encodes CDR1 SGDLS and CDR2 YYNGEE. V dropped 0 bases and J dropped 5; count of bases not matched to a gene: 4. The CDR3 DNA reads as TGTGCCAGCAGCGTAGCCGACAGGGAGAATGAAAAACTGTTTTTT. It specifies CASSVADRENEKLFF. Combining the CDR3 with reference TRBV9 and TRBJ1-4 gives the whole variable domain DSGVTQTPKHLITATGQRVTLRCSPRSGDLSVYWYQQSLDQGLQFLIQYYNGEERAKGNILERFSAQQFPDLHSELNLSSLELGDSALYFCASSVADRENEKLFFGSGTQLSVL.

In its sample, this clonotype was seen once. The chain employs TRBV25-1 and TRBJ1-4, with D maybe TRBD1 (6 bases). V was shortened by 5 bases and J by 3 bases, with 13 bases between the two germline ends. The CDR3 consists of 15 residues. Germline V gene sequence: CDR1 MGHDK, CDR2 SYGVNS. This CDR3 reads CASSLLGTPNEKLFF. CDR3 in DNA: TGTGCCAGCAGTTTACTCGGGACACCTAATGAAAAACTGTTTTTT.

The chain has TRBV9 and TRBJ2-7, with 8 positions matching TRBD2. The V and J ends lost 7 bases and 5 bases, in that order; junction bases with no gene match: 14. The CDR3 has 15 amino acids. The germline V gene has CDR1 SGDLS and CDR2 YYNGEE. CDR3 nucleotides: TGTGCCAGCTCACCTTCTGTTGGGACTAGGAACGAGCAGTACTTC. Protein sequence: CASSPSVGTRNEQYF.

A few counts support this clonotype. The chain recombines TRBV7-8 with TRBJ1-2; TRBD1 is a possible D gene (5 bases). V was shortened by 0 bases and J by 2 bases, with 10 bases between the two germline ends. The length of the CDR3 is 15 residues. CDR1 and CDR2 from the germline V gene are SGHVS and FQNEAQ. This chain's CDR3 is CASSLAATENYGYTF. The CDR3 nucleotides read TGTGCCAGCAGCTTAGCAGCGACAGAGAACTATGGCTACACCTTC.

This clonotype was counted between two and nine times. The V call is TRBV10-3, the J call TRBJ2-7; 8 bases match TRBD1. Looked up from germline, CDR1 is ENHRY and CDR2 is SYGVKD. J gave up 4 bases and V 10 bases, and 9 bases lay outside the gene matches. The CDR3 runs to 13 residues. CDR3 coding DNA: TGTGCCACCTCGGACAGGGCGGGGTACGAGCAGTACTTC. Translation gives CATSDRAGYEQYF.

The table lists this clonotype with a few counts. This chain uses TRBV5-1 with TRBJ2-5, with 10 bases fitting TRBD2. The V gene end was trimmed by 4 bases and the J gene end by 4 bases; junction bases not matched to a gene: 7. Looked up from germline, CDR1 is SGHRS and CDR2 is YFSETQ. CDR3 size: 15 residues. The CDR3 loop reads CASSALAGVIETQYF. DNA for the CDR3: TGCGCCAGCAGCGCCCTAGCGGGAGTCATAGAGACCCAGTACTTC.

This clonotype came up many times. This sequence joins TRBV7-9 and TRBJ1-1; D is perhaps TRBD1 (5 bases). This CDR3 has 14 amino acids. Germline assignment: CDR1 SEHNR and CDR2 FQNEAQ (reference sequence). Trimming left V 5 bases short and J 3 bases short, with 13 bases between. The CDR3 reads CASSLTRGYTEAFF. The CDR3, as DNA: TGTGCCAGCAGCCTAACACGGGGGTACACTGAAGCTTTCTTT.

The chain couples TRBV11-2 to TRBJ1-3; D unclear. The CDR3 covers 16 residues. The V and J ends lost 3 bases and 2 bases respectively, with 14 bases between them. Germline CDR1 and CDR2: SGHAT and FQNNGV. Written as DNA, the CDR3 is TGTGCCAGCAGCTTGGGAGTAACACTGGCTGGAAACACCATATATTTT. The encoded protein is CASSLGVTLAGNTIYF.

In its sample, this clonotype was seen many times. The rearrangement links TRBV2 to TRBJ1-4; D call uncertain. The germline V and J ends were trimmed by 4 bases and 12 bases, with 9 bases remaining between them. This CDR3 is 11 amino acids long. The germline CDR1 and CDR2 sequences are SNHLY and FYNNEI. The CDR3 DNA is TGTGCCAGCAGTGGTGGGATGGAACTGTTTTTT. Translating it yields CASSGGMELFF.

The CDR3 DNA follows: TGCAGTGCTAGAGGGCTGGGACAGGGGGCTGGAAACACCATATATTTT. This encodes CSARGLGQGAGNTIYF. The chain recombines TRBV20-1 with TRBJ1-3; TRBD1 aligns across 11 bases. Germline V gives CDR1 DFQATT, CDR2 SNEGSKA (reference sequence). This CDR3 is 16 amino acids long. After removal of 1 base from V and 2 bases from J, the junction contained 4 bases not matched to a gene.

The J gene is TRBJ1-1, the V gene TRBV7-2, with TRBD1 matching over 9 bases. The germline V gene encodes CDR1 SGHTA and CDR2 FQGNSA. The ends lost 4 bases at V and 8 bases at J; junction bases unmatched: 5. The CDR3 has 13 amino acids. CDR3 sequence: CASSSDRGREAFF. CDR3 nucleotides: TGTGCCAGCAGCTCGGACAGGGGACGCGAAGCTTTCTTT.

Of note for this clonotype: Possible read error: a much larger clone is one base away. This rearrangement joins TRBV7-6 to TRBJ2-5; maybe TRBD2 (5 bases). In germline, CDR1 is SGHVS, CDR2 FNYEAQ. CDR3 length: 13 residues. CDR3 bases: TGTGCCAGCAGCTTAGAGCCCTGGGAGACCCAGTCCTTC. Amino acids: CASSLEPWETQSF.

This rearrangement joins TRBV29-1 to TRBJ1-2; maybe TRBD1 (5 bases). The V end lost 3 bases, the J end lost 0 bases, and 11 bases lay between the germline ends. Germline V gene lookup returns CDR1 SQVTM and CDR2 ANQGSEA. CDR3 length equals 14 residues. Here the CDR3 DNA reads TGCAGCGTTGATCCCCGGGGGGCTAACTATGGCTACACCTTC. Amino acids: CSVDPRGANYGYTF.

This chain connects TRBV20-1 to TRBJ2-7; D remains unclear. Germline CDR1 is DFQATT and CDR2 is SNEGSKA (reference sequence). The CDR3 sequence is 13 residues long. The V end lost 3 bases, the J end lost 2 bases, and 11 bases lay between the germline ends. CDR3 in amino acids: CSARGHGPYEQYF. DNA of the CDR3: TGCAGTGCTAGGGGCCACGGGCCCTACGAGCAGTACTTC.

Only a few counts were recorded for this clonotype. The chain joins TRBV7-9 to TRBJ2-2; TRBD2 agrees at 7 bases. V gave up 5 bases and J gave up 4 bases; unmatched junction bases: 7. CDR3 length equals 15 residues. Germline V gives CDR1 SEHNR, CDR2 FQNEAQ (reference sequence). The CDR3 nucleotides are TGTGCCAGCAGCCCCAGACTAGCTCTCACCGGGGAGCTGTTTTTT. The encoded protein is CASSPRLALTGELFF.

Only a few counts were recorded for this clonotype. The rearrangement links TRBV2 to TRBJ2-2, with 8 bases aligning to TRBD2. Germline CDR1 is SNHLY and CDR2 is FYNNEI. The CDR3 is 15 amino acids. V trimming: 8 bases; J trimming: 3 bases; junction bases outside the gene matches: 8. The CDR3 is CASSAGAGDTGELFF. The CDR3 region has the DNA TGTGCCAGCTCAGCGGGGGCCGGGGACACCGGGGAGCTGTTTTTT. The full variable domain, with the rest looked up from reference TRBV2 and TRBJ2-2, is EPEVTQTPSHQVTQMGQEVILRCVPISNHLYFYWYRQILGQKVEFLVSFYNNEISEKSEIFDDQFSVERPDGSNFTLKIRSTKLEDSAMYFCASSAGAGDTGELFFGEGSRLTVL.

About this clonotype itself: A junction end diverges from the germline sequence, so it may reflect a read error. The chain links TRBV7-9 to TRBJ1-2, with D possibly matching TRBD1 (6 bases). This CDR3 comprises 15 residues. The germline V gene encodes CDR1 SEHNR and CDR2 FQNEAQ (reference sequence). The CDR3 is CASSQGQRANYGYTF. For the CDR3, the DNA is TGCGCCAGCAGCCAAGGACAGAGGGCTAACTATGGCTACACCTTC.

This clonotype was counted ten times or more. This chain joins TRBV6-6 and TRBJ1-1; D is uncertain. The CDR3 covers 12 residues. CDR1 MNHNY and CDR2 SVGAGI come from the germline V gene (reference sequence). Trimming took 6 bases from V and 6 from J, leaving 11 bases between them. Here the CDR3 reads CASRVIGAEAFF. CDR3 in DNA: TGTGCCAGCAGGGTAATCGGGGCTGAAGCTTTCTTT.

This clonotype came up a few times. The chain links TRBV7-9 to TRBJ2-7; maybe TRBD1 (6 bases). V lost 4 bases, J lost 2 bases, and 15 bases lay in between. The germline V gene has CDR1 SEHNR and CDR2 FQNEAQ (reference sequence). The CDR3 extends over 15 amino acids. CDR3: CASSYNPGATYEQYF. CDR3 nucleotides: TGTGCCAGCAGCTACAACCCAGGGGCCACCTACGAGCAGTACTTC. Together with reference TRBV7-9 and TRBJ2-7, the CDR3 gives the full variable domain: DTGVSQNPRHKITKRGQNVTFRCDPISEHNRLYWYRQTLGQGPEFLTYFQNEAQLEKSRLLSDRFSAERPKGSFSTLEIQRTEQGDSAMYLCASSYNPGATYEQYFGPGTRLTVT.

This clonotype was picked up many times. The chain is built from TRBV20-1 and TRBJ1-2; 7 nucleotides agree with TRBD1. The CDR3 runs to 14 residues. V gave up 6 bases and J gave up 6 bases; unmatched junction bases: 13. CDR1 is DFQATT and CDR2 is SNEGSKA in the germline V gene (reference sequence). The CDR3 DNA reads TGCAGTGCCCACGTGAAAAACAGGGGTGATGGCTACACCTTC. This translates into CSAHVKNRGDGYTF.

V is TRBV7-9 and J is TRBJ1-5; 10 nucleotides agree with TRBD1. The CDR3 is made up of 12 amino acids. The ends lost 6 bases at V and 14 bases at J; junction bases unmatched: 7. The germline V gene encodes CDR1 SEHNR and CDR2 FQNEAQ (reference sequence). This CDR3 is CASREGQGYEHF. In DNA, the CDR3 is TGTGCCAGCAGAGAGGGACAGGGGTACGAGCATTTT.

This clonotype was found many times. The rearrangement joins TRBV27 to TRBJ1-6, with D unclear. Deletions cut 4 bases from V and 8 bases from J, with 6 bases between. CDR3 length: 12 amino acids. The germline V gene encodes CDR1 MNHEY and CDR2 SMNVEV (reference sequence). The CDR3: CASSYRDSPLHF. The CDR3 DNA is TGTGCCAGCAGTTATCGGGATTCACCCCTCCACTTT.

In the case of this clonotype: A much larger clone differs by one base, so this may be a read error. The CDR3 DNA follows: TGTGCCAGCAGACAGGGGGGCTACGAGCAGTGCTTC. Amino acids: CASRQGGYEQCF. The V and J genes are TRBV6-2 or TRBV6-3 and TRBJ2-7; 8 nucleotides match TRBD1. Germline assignment: CDR1 MNHEY and CDR2 SVGEGT. The CDR3 length is 12 residues.

At least ten counts were recorded for this clonotype. The chain carries TRBV19 and TRBJ1-2; D call uncertain. The V gene lost 4 bases and the J gene lost 3 bases, with 12 bases spanning the gap. The CDR3 is 14 amino acids. Per the germline V gene, CDR1 is LNHDA and CDR2 is SQIVND (reference sequence). This CDR3 reads CASSTTRRDYGYTF. DNA of the CDR3: TGTGCCAGTAGTACCACGAGGCGCGACTATGGCTACACCTTC.

The rearrangement links TRBV20-1 to TRBJ2-5; no firm D call. The V gene's germline CDR1 is DFQATT and CDR2 SNEGSKA (reference sequence). This CDR3 region has 10 residues. This chain's CDR3 is CIVGEETQYF. CDR3 coding DNA: TGCATTGTGGGCGAGGAGACCCAGTACTTC.